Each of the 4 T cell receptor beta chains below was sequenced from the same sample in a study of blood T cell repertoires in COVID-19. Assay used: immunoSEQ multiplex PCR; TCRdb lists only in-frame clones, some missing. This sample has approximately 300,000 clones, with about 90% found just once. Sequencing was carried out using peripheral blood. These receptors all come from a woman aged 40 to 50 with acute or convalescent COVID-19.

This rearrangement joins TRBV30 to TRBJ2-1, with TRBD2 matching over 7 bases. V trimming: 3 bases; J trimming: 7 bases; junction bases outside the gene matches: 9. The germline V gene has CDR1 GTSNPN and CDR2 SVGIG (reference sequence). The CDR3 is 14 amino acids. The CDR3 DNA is TGTGCCTGGAGCTGGGGGGGACTCGGGAATGAGCAGTTCTTC. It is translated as CAWSWGGLGNEQFF.

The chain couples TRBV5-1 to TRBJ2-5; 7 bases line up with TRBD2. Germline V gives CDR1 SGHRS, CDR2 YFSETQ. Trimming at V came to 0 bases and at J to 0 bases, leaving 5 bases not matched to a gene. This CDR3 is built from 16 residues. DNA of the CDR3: TGCGCCAGCAGCTTGGCCGGGGGGACGTACCAAGAGACCCAGTACTTC. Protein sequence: CASSLAGGTYQETQYF.

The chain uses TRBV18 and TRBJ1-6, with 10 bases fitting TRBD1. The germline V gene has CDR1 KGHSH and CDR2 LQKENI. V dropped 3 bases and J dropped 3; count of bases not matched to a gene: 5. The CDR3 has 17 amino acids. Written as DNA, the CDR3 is TGTGCCAGCTCACCCGACAGGGGGCAGGTCTATAATTCACCCCTCCACTTT. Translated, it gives CASSPDRGQVYNSPLHF.

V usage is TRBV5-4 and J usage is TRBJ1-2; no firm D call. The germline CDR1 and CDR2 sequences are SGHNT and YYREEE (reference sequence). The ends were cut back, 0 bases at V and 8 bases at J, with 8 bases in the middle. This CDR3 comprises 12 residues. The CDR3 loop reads CASSLETVGYTF. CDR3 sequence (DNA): TGTGCCAGCAGCTTGGAGACTGTGGGCTACACCTTC.